These 23 T cell receptor beta chains were all obtained from the same sample, sequenced in a study of OX40 agonist ivuxolimab in advanced cancers. The method was immunoSEQ multiplex PCR; TCRdb's version includes in-frame clones alone and lacks a portion of them. The top ten hold 13% to 15% of the sample, which has 43,000 or so clones, around nine tenths seen once. Here the sequenced sample was CD4+ or CD8+ T cells sorted from blood, taken in a trial of the OX40 agonist ivuxolimab. The receptor source for this set is an adult with an advanced solid tumor such as melanoma, head and neck, liver or kidney cancer.

The chain couples TRBV27 to TRBJ2-6; D possibly corresponds to TRBD2 (6 bases). Looked up from germline, CDR1 is MNHEY and CDR2 is SMNVEV (reference sequence). The V end was cut by 6 bases, the J end by 0 bases, with 15 bases between. This CDR3 has 17 amino acids. The DNA for the CDR3 is TGTGCCAGCAGCCCAAAGGGGAGGAGCTCTGGGGCCAACGTCCTGACTTTC. Its protein is CASSPKGRSSGANVLTF.

The chain has TRBV18 and TRBJ2-2; weak D call: TRBD1 (6 bases). CDR1 is KGHSH and CDR2 is LQKENI in the germline V gene. V was trimmed by 5 bases and J by 4 bases, leaving 23 bases between them. This CDR3 contains 18 residues. CDR3 loop: CASSTGTRGPRSTGELFF. The CDR3 nucleotides read TGTGCCAGCTCAACCGGGACAAGAGGTCCTAGAAGCACCGGGGAGCTGTTTTTT.

J is TRBJ2-7 and V is TRBV14; D gene ambiguous. The CDR3 consists of 12 residues. Between the trimmed V and J ends, which lost 4 bases and 4 bases, there was a span of 8 bases. Germline V CDR1 and CDR2: SGHDN, FVKESK. Here the CDR3 reads CASSLRWYEQYF. The CDR3 coding sequence is TGTGCCAGCAGCCTCCGGTGGTACGAGCAGTACTTC. Full variable domain (rest looked up from reference TRBV14 and TRBJ2-7): EAGVTQFPSHSVIEKGQTVTLRCDPISGHDNLYWYRRVMGKEIKFLLHFVKESKQDESGMPNNRFLAERTGGTYSTLKVQPAELEDSGVYFCASSLRWYEQYFGPGTRLTVT.

As DNA, the CDR3 is TGTGCCTGGAGACGAGCTGCAACTAATGAAAAACTGTTTTTT. Protein: CAWRRAATNEKLFF. The chain uses TRBV30 and TRBJ1-4; D is uncertain. The CDR3 is made up of 14 amino acids. With 3 bases removed from V and 0 bases from J, the gap between germline ends came to 8 bases. Germline loops: CDR1 GTSNPN, CDR2 SVGIG (reference sequence).

The chain carries TRBV11-1 and TRBJ2-1; D may be TRBD1 or TRBD2 (5 bases each). The germline CDR1 and CDR2 sequences are SGHAT and FQDESV (reference sequence). V was trimmed by 4 bases and J by 1 base, leaving 14 bases between them. The CDR3 has 16 amino acids. CDR3 coding DNA: TGTGCCAGCAGCTCCCGGGGCAGAGGGTCCTACAATGAGCAGTTCTTC. Its protein is CASSSRGRGSYNEQFF.

The V call is TRBV6-5, the J call TRBJ2-1; 10 bases agree with TRBD1. The ends lost 1 base at V and 4 bases at J; junction bases unmatched: 1. CDR3 length: 15 amino acids. Germline V gene data show CDR1 as MNHEY and CDR2 as SVGAGI. The CDR3 protein is CASSYWGQGYNEQFF. DNA for the CDR3: TGTGCCAGCAGTTACTGGGGACAGGGGTACAATGAGCAGTTCTTC.

This chain links TRBV28 with TRBJ2-7, with D possibly being TRBD1 (6 bases). This CDR3 has 16 residues. With 6 bases removed from V and 3 bases from J, the gap between germline ends came to 21 bases. The germline V gene encodes CDR1 MDHEN and CDR2 SYDVKM. CDR3 coding DNA: TGTGCCAGCAGCTCCAGGGGAAGGGGTTTTTACTACGAGCAGTACTTC. The encoded protein is CASSSRGRGFYYEQYF.

The chain is built from TRBV2 and TRBJ2-7; the D gene is possibly TRBD1 (6 bases). Germline V gene sequence: CDR1 SNHLY, CDR2 FYNNEI. This CDR3 is 13 amino acids long. V was trimmed by 5 bases and J by 5 bases, leaving 13 bases between them. The DNA for the CDR3 is TGTGCCAGCAGTAAACAGGGTTTGAACGAGCAGTACTTC. Encoded protein: CASSKQGLNEQYF.

The chain carries TRBV5-1 and TRBJ2-7, with D tentatively TRBD2 (6 bases). V was cut by 1 base and J by 7 bases, with 18 bases left in between. The length of the CDR3 is 15 residues. Germline CDR1 is SGHRS and CDR2 is YFSETQ. The CDR3: CASSLPTGVTAEQYF. The CDR3 bases are TGCGCCAGCAGCTTGCCCACGGGGGTCACTGCGGAGCAGTACTTC.

The rearrangement joins TRBV18 to TRBJ2-7; D gene ambiguous. V shed 3 bases and J shed 0 bases, with 6 bases lying between them. The CDR3 loop spans 13 amino acids. Looked up from germline, CDR1 is KGHSH and CDR2 is LQKENI. The CDR3 region is CASSPATSYEQYF. In DNA form, the CDR3 reads TGTGCCAGCTCACCGGCCACCTCCTACGAGCAGTACTTC.

This chain links TRBV18 with TRBJ2-7; no reliable D call. Germline V gene lookup returns CDR1 KGHSH and CDR2 LQKENI. This CDR3 is 14 amino acids long. V was cut by 1 base and J by 3 bases, with 10 bases left in between. Here the CDR3 reads CASSPQGSNYEQYF. Written as DNA, the CDR3 is TGTGCCAGCTCACCACAGGGTTCCAACTACGAGCAGTACTTC.

This clone was recorded once. The chain employs TRBV6-6 and TRBJ1-1, with TRBD1 matching 7 bases. CDR1 is MNHNY, CDR2 SVGAGI, per germline (reference sequence). V was pared by 8 bases and J by 3 bases, with 9 bases of the junction left unmatched. The CDR3 extends over 14 amino acids. The CDR3 region is CASRNTGAYTEAFF. The CDR3 DNA follows: TGTGCCAGCCGAAATACAGGGGCCTACACTGAAGCTTTCTTT.

J is TRBJ2-2 and V is TRBV10-2, with 14 bases that match TRBD2. CDR3 length equals 16 residues. CDR1 and CDR2 (germline): WSHSY, SAAADI. Losses at the gene ends were 5 bases for V and 8 bases for J; bases not matched to a gene: 7. The CDR3 loop reads CASSRTSGRSWGELFF. For the CDR3, the DNA is TGCGCCAGCAGTAGGACTAGCGGGAGGTCTTGGGGGGAGCTGTTTTTT.

This clone was seen more than once but under ten times. V usage is TRBV7-2 and J usage is TRBJ2-4, with 11 bases identical to TRBD2. V trimming: 4 bases; J trimming: 9 bases; junction bases outside the gene matches: 11. The CDR3 is 16 residues long. Per germline, CDR1 SGHTA and CDR2 FQGNSA. The DNA for the CDR3 is TGTGCCAGCAGCTCTATAGCGGGAGGGCCGGGGGGCATTCAGTACTTC. It codes for CASSSIAGGPGGIQYF.

The table lists this clone with a count of one. The chain joins TRBV7-2 to TRBJ2-1; D is unclear. The V end lost 3 bases, the J end lost 0 bases, and 6 bases lay between the germline ends. Germline V gene data show CDR1 as SGHTA and CDR2 as FQGNSA. The CDR3 runs 14 residues. CDR3 protein: CASSFRSSYNEQFF. The CDR3 DNA is TGTGCCAGCAGCTTTCGGAGCTCCTACAATGAGCAGTTCTTC.

The gene calls are TRBV4-1 and TRBJ1-5; D is ambiguous. Trimming took 5 bases from V and 3 from J, leaving 11 bases between them. CDR1 and CDR2 from the germline V gene are MGHRA and YSYEKL. This CDR3 has 14 residues. CDR3 sequence: CASSEPGINQPQHF. The CDR3 nucleotides read TGCGCCAGCAGCGAACCGGGGATCAATCAGCCCCAGCATTTT.

This chain uses TRBV19 with TRBJ2-5; TRBD2 matches at 9 bases. Losses at the gene ends were 7 bases for V and 6 bases for J; bases not matched to a gene: 9. Germline V gene sequence: CDR1 LNHDA, CDR2 SQIVND (reference sequence). The CDR3 contains 14 residues. The CDR3: CASTPQAGGQTQYF. CDR3 nucleotide sequence: TGTGCCAGTACCCCTCAGGCGGGAGGGCAGACCCAGTACTTC.

The CDR3 DNA follows: TGTGCCAGCAGTTCGCAGGATAGTTATGGCTACACCTTC. Translated, it gives CASSSQDSYGYTF. The V call is TRBV6-5, the J call TRBJ1-2; D gene unclear. V shed 4 bases and J shed 5 bases, with 11 bases lying between them. CDR1 MNHEY and CDR2 SVGAGI come from the germline V gene. CDR3 length: 13 residues.

This clone was detected a few times. The rearrangement joins TRBV29-1 to TRBJ1-2; a weak D match, TRBD1 (6 bases). The CDR3 is 13 residues long. The ends were cut back, 6 bases at V and 2 bases at J, with 13 bases in the middle. Germline values: CDR1 SQVTM, CDR2 ANQGSEA. The CDR3 nucleotides read TGCAGCGTACGACAGGTTGACAACTATGGCTACACCTTC. Protein product: CSVRQVDNYGYTF.

CDR3 bases: TGTGCCTGGAGATTTCTGCGGAACACTGAAGCTTTCTTT. This gives the protein CAWRFLRNTEAFF. This chain links TRBV30 with TRBJ1-1; D is uncertain. The CDR3 runs to 13 residues. Germline V gives CDR1 GTSNPN, CDR2 SVGIG (reference sequence). V was cut by 3 bases and J by 1 base, with 9 bases left in between.

This clone was found once. The V gene is TRBV9, the J gene TRBJ2-7, with D uncertain. The CDR3 length is 15 residues. V was trimmed by 4 bases and J by 6 bases, leaving 20 bases between them. CDR1 and CDR2 from the germline V gene are SGDLS and YYNGEE. The CDR3 nucleotides are TGTGCCAGCAGCCCATCATCAGCGTCCTTCGCCGAGCAGTACTTC. Its translation: CASSPSSASFAEQYF.

The chain links TRBV28 to TRBJ1-1; TRBD1 might be the D (5 bases). CDR3 length: 13 residues. Germline-derived CDR1 and CDR2 are MDHEN and SYDVKM. V was trimmed by 6 bases and J by 1 base, leaving 9 bases between them. This CDR3 is CASRTGGNTEAFF. The CDR3 DNA sequence: TGTGCCAGCAGAACAGGAGGGAACACTGAAGCTTTCTTT. The variable domain in full, with the rest retrieved from reference TRBV28 and TRBJ1-1, is DVKVTQSSRYLVKRTGEKVFLECVQDMDHENMFWYRQDPGLGLRLIYFSYDVKMKEKGDIPEGYSVSREKKERFSLILESASTNQTSMYLCASRTGGNTEAFFGQGTRLTVV.

This chain connects TRBV19 to TRBJ1-4; the D gene is possibly TRBD1 (5 bases). The CDR3 has 14 amino acids. V was clipped by 5 bases and J by 0 bases, with 7 bases between them. Germline CDR1 reads LNHDA; CDR2 reads SQIVND (reference sequence). CDR3: CASSLQATNEKLFF. In DNA, the CDR3 is TGTGCCAGTAGTCTACAGGCAACTAATGAAAAACTGTTTTTT.